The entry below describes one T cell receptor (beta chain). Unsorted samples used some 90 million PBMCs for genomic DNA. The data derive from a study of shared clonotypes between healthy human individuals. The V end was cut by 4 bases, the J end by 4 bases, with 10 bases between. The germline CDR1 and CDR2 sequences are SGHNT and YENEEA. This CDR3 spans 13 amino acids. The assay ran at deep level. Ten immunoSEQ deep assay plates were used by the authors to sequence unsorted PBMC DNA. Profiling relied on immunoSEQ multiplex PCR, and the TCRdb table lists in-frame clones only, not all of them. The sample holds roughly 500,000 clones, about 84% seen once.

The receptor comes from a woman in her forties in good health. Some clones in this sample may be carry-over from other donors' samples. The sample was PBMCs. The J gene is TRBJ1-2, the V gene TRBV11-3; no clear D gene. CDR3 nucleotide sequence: TGTGCCAGCAGCTCGACTCAAGGCTATGGCTACACCTTC. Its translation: CASSSTQGYGYTF.